A selection of T cell receptor beta chains follows, all from one sample in a study of blood T cell repertoires in COVID-19. Clones were sequenced by immunoSEQ multiplex PCR, and TCRdb holds only the in-frame ones, with some missing. Of about 94,000 clones listed, 80% to 85% were seen once; the top ten hold 6.3%. The sequenced material came from peripheral blood. Every receptor here comes from a man in his 60s with acute or convalescent COVID-19. Each CDR3 is given with its conserved first and last residue. D genes are given only for firm matches. Clone size appears in some rows only: once, few, many, or a class for an expanded clone.

j_call d_call clone_size v_call cdr3_nt cdr3_aa
TRBJ1-2 . . TRBV5-5 TGTGCCAGCAGCTTGAGTGACAGCCTCTATGGCTACACCTTC CASSLSDSLYGYTF
TRBJ1-2 . once TRBV10-3 TGTGCCATCGGACGGACAACAACTAACTATGGCTACACCTTC CAIGRTTTNYGYTF
TRBJ1-4 . . TRBV6-5 TGTGCCAGCAGACTGGGGGCGTATAATGAAAAACTGTTTTTT CASRLGAYNEKLFF
TRBJ2-5 . . TRBV21-1 TGTGCCAGCAGCAAAGTGGAGGTAGTGGAGACCCAGTACTTC CASSKVEVVETQYF
TRBJ2-2 . . TRBV30 TGTGCCTGGAGTCCCCTAGCTAACACCGGGGAGCTGTTTTTT CAWSPLANTGELFF
TRBJ2-1 TRBD2 few TRBV13 TGTGCCAGCAGCTTATTGCTAGCGGGGGTATACAATGAGCAGTTCTTC CASSLLLAGVYNEQFF
TRBJ2-6 . once TRBV5-6 TGTGCCAGCAGCTTTCCGTTAGGGGCCAACGTCCTGACTTTC CASSFPLGANVLTF
TRBJ2-2 . . TRBV24-1 TGTGCCACCAGTGATTCCTTTCCCGGGGAGCTGTTTTTT CATSDSFPGELFF
TRBJ1-2 TRBD1 . TRBV6-2/TRBV6-3 TGTGCCAGCAGTCTCTCAGGGGGCAACTATGGCTACACCTTC CASSLSGGNYGYTF
TRBJ2-7 . few TRBV14 TGTGCCAGCAGCCAAGGACAGCGGCAGTACTTC CASSQGQRQYF
TRBJ1-2 TRBD1 . TRBV6-5 TGTGCCAGCTTCCCGTTGGAGGGGGCCTATGGCTACACCTTC CASFPLEGAYGYTF
TRBJ2-2 TRBD1 few TRBV19 TGTGCCAGTAGCCGGGACAGGGAGGGCACCGGGGAGCTGTTTTTT CASSRDREGTGELFF
TRBJ1-5 TRBD1 . TRBV7-8 TGTGCCAGCAGCTTGGACAGGGGGTCCAATCAGCCCCAGCATTTT CASSLDRGSNQPQHF
TRBJ2-1 TRBD2 . TRBV27 TGTGCCAGCAGTTTTTTGACTAGCGGGGGAATCAATGAGCAGTTCTTC CASSFLTSGGINEQFF
TRBJ1-1 TRBD1 . TRBV10-2 TGCGCCAGCAGCAGGGGGCTTGGCACTGAAGCTTTCTTT CASSRGLGTEAFF
TRBJ2-1 TRBD1 . TRBV19 TGTGCCACCTCGGGACAGGGCTACAATGAGCAGTTCTTC CATSGQGYNEQFF
TRBJ1-6 TRBD1 . TRBV2 TGTGCCAGCAGTGGGGACAGGGCCGCTCTTCGGTCACCCCTCCACTTT CASSGDRAALRSPLHF
TRBJ1-1 . . TRBV6-1 TGTGCCAGCAGTGTAGCAGGCTGGGGGCGGTCTGAAGCTTTCTTT CASSVAGWGRSEAFF